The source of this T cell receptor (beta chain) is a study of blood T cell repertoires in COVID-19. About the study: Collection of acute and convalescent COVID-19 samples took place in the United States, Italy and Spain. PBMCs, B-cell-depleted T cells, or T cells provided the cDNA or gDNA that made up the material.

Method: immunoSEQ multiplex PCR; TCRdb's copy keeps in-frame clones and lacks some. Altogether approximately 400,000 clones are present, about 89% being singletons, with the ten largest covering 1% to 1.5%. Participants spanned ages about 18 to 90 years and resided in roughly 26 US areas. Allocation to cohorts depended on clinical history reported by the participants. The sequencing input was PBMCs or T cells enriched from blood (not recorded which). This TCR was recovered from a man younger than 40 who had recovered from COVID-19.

This CDR3 reads CASTPGVTYEQYF. For the CDR3, the DNA is TGCGCCAGCACCCCAGGGGTCACCTACGAGCAGTACTTC. The V call is TRBV5-1, the J call TRBJ2-7, with D perhaps matching TRBD1 (6 bases). In germline, CDR1 is SGHRS, CDR2 YFSETQ. The CDR3 is 13 amino acids. V was pared by 6 bases and J by 2 bases, with 12 bases between.